In its sample, the clone carrying this TCR beta chain was seen many times. Its specificity is unknown. Using its own MiXCR run on the RT-PCR reads, TCRdb lists one record per CDR3 protein. The data hold hundreds of thousands of distinct CDR3 sequences, with about 7.6% observed a single time. The data were taken from a study of response to subunit inactivated influenza vaccine. Study-level results: The authors put forward the suggestion that each seasonal influenza vaccination may bring in only a limited number of new T cells.

Germline assignment: CDR1 SGHRS and CDR2 YFSETQ. The CDR3 contains 16 residues. V shed 4 bases, J shed 0 bases, and the junction held 5 bases outside the gene matches. The receptor's source is a man aged 50 to 69 who received an inactivated influenza vaccine. V usage is TRBV5-1 and J usage is TRBJ2-2; 8 nucleotides agree with TRBD2. Sample: PBMCs from blood, taken 23 to 25 months after vaccination. CDR3 nucleotides: TGCGCCAGCAGCCCCGGGACTAGGGCGAACACCGGGGAGCTGTTTTTT. It is translated as CASSPGTRANTGELFF.